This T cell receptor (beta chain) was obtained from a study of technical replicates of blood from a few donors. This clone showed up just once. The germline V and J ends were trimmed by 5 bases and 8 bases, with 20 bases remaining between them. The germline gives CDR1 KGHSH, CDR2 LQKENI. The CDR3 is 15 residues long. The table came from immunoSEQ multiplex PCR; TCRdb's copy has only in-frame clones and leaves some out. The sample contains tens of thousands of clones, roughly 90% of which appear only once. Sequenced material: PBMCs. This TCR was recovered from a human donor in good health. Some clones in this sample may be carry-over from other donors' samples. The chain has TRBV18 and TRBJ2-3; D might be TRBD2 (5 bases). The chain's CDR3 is CASSFSTLSEGTQYF. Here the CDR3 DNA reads TGTGCCAGCTCATTCTCGACCCTCTCTGAGGGTACGCAGTATTTT. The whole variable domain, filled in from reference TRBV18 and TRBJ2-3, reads NAGVMQNPRHLVRRRGQEARLRCSPMKGHSHVYWYRQLPEEGLKFMVYLQKENIIDESGMPKERFSAEFPKEGPSILRIQQVVRGDSAAYFCASSFSTLSEGTQYFGPGTRLTVL.